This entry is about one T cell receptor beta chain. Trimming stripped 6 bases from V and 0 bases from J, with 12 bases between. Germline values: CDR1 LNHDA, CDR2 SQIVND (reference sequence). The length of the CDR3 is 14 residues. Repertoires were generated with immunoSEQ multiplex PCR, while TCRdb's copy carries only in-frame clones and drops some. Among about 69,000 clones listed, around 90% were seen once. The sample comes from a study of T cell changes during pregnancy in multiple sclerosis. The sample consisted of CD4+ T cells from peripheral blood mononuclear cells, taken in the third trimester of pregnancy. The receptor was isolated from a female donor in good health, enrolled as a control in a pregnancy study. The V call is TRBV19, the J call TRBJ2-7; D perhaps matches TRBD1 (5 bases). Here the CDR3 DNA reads TGTGCCAGTAGCCCACAGGTTACCTCCTACGAGCAGTACTTC. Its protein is CASSPQVTSYEQYF.